This T cell receptor (beta chain) was documented in a study of blood T cells in healthy people across ages. Losses at the gene ends were 6 bases for V and 8 bases for J; bases not matched to a gene: 2. In germline, CDR1 is KGHSH, CDR2 LQKENI. The CDR3 length is 13 residues. Whole-study results and caveats: Diversity figures derived from one million T cells were judged to underestimate the true value.

About this clonotype: Its antigen remains unidentified.

Every sample yielded at least 6.5 million isolated PBMCs. The second PCR ran roughly 6 to 11 cycles with a sample-barcoded 5' primer and J-beta primers. TCRdb passed the 5' RACE reads through MiXCR, listing each CDR3 protein once. The sample lists around 780,000 distinct CDR3 sequences; 25% to 30% were seen once. The same data also went into a second study, on T cells of mothers and their children. That source notes: Related mother-child pairs shared slightly more overlap than unrelated pairs, but the difference was non-significant.

The TCR sequence derives from a boy aged 5-17 years in good health. The chain couples TRBV18 to TRBJ1-4, with 11 bases that match TRBD1. The sample comprised blood. The CDR3 DNA reads as TGTGCCAGCTCGGGACAGGGGGAAGAAAAACTGTTTTTT. It codes for CASSGQGEEKLFF.